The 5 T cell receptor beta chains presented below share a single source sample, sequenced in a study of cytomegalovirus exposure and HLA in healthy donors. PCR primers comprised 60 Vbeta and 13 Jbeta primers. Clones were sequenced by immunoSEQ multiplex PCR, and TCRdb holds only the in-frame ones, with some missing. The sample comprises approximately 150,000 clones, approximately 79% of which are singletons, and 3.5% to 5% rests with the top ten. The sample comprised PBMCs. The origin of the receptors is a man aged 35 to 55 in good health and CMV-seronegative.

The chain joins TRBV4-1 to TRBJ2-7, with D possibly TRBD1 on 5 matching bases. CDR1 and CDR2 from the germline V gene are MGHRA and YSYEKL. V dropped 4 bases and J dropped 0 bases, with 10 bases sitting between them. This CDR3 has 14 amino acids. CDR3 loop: CASSLGPSSYEQYF. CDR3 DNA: TGCGCCAGCAGCCTGGGGCCGAGCTCCTACGAGCAGTACTTC.

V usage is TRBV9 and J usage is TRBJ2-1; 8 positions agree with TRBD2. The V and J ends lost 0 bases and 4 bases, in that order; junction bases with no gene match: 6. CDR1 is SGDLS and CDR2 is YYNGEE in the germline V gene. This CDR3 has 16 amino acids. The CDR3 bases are TGTGCCAGCAGCGTAGGGTTGCGGGGGGAGTACAATGAGCAGTTCTTC. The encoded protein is CASSVGLRGEYNEQFF.

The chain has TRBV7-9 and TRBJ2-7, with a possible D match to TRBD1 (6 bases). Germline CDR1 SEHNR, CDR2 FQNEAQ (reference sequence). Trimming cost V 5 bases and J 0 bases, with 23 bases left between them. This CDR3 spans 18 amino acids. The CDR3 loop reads CASSRLVGGVEVSYEQYF. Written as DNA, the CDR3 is TGTGCCAGCAGCCGGTTGGTTGGGGGCGTTGAAGTCTCCTACGAGCAGTACTTC. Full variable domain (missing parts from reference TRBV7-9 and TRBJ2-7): DTGVSQNPRHKITKRGQNVTFRCDPISEHNRLYWYRQTLGQGPEFLTYFQNEAQLEKSRLLSDRFSAERPKGSFSTLEIQRTEQGDSAMYLCASSRLVGGVEVSYEQYFGPGTRLTVT.

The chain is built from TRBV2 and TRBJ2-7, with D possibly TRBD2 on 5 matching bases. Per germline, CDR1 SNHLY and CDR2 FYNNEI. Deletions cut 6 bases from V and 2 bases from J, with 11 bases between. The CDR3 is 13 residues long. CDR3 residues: CASRGDLAYEQYF. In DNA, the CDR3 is TGTGCCAGCAGGGGAGACCTCGCCTACGAGCAGTACTTC. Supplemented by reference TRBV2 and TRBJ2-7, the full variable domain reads EPEVTQTPSHQVTQMGQEVILRCVPISNHLYFYWYRQILGQKVEFLVSFYNNEISEKSEIFDDQFSVERPDGSNFTLKIRSTKLEDSAMYFCASRGDLAYEQYFGPGTRLTVT.

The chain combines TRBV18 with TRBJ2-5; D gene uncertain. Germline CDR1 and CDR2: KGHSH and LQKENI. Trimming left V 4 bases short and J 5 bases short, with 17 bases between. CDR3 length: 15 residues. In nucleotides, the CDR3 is TGTGCCAGCTCACTCGATACACCCCCTCCGGAGACCCAGTACTTC. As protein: CASSLDTPPPETQYF. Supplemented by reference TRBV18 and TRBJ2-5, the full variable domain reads NAGVMQNPRHLVRRRGQEARLRCSPMKGHSHVYWYRQLPEEGLKFMVYLQKENIIDESGMPKERFSAEFPKEGPSILRIQQVVRGDSAAYFCASSLDTPPPETQYFGPGTRLLVL.